One sample yielded the 25 T cell receptor beta chains listed below, sequenced in a study of radiation and T cells in renal cell carcinoma (dated by TCRdb to the early 2020s). This sample's time point label indicates: tumor resected at nephrectomy. Explained via the paper, the treatment or condition label denotes: treatment-naive control, cytoreductive nephrectomy. Libraries were built with the immunoSEQ multiplex PCR assay. Not all clones reach the TCRdb copy of this immuneACCESS table, which keeps in-frame sequences only. Checked studies attribute under half of the gap to unresolved V genes and leave the rest unexplained. The table for this sample lists fewer than 20,000 clones; about 60% of them were counted only once. The ten biggest clones cover about 33% of the sample. Here the sequenced sample was tumor tissue, taken from a patient whose treatment was nephrectomy without radiotherapy. These receptors came from a man in his fifties or sixties with renal cell carcinoma.

The chain links TRBV14 to TRBJ2-7, with no clear D. V dropped 0 bases and J dropped 7 bases, with 10 bases sitting between them. The germline V gene has CDR1 SGHDN and CDR2 FVKESK. The CDR3 covers 13 residues. CDR3 nucleotides: TGTGCCAGCAGCCAAGATCGATCGTATGAGCAGTACTTC. This encodes CASSQDRSYEQYF.

This chain connects TRBV19 to TRBJ1-5; 11 bases fit TRBD1. The V gene's germline CDR1 is LNHDA and CDR2 SQIVND (reference sequence). Trimming removed 4 bases from V and 2 bases from J; junction bases left unmatched: 16. The CDR3 is 20 amino acids. The CDR3 loop reads CASSNGRSGQGAFGNQPQHF. Written as DNA, the CDR3 is TGTGCCAGTAGTAACGGGCGAAGCGGACAGGGGGCATTCGGCAATCAGCCCCAGCATTTT.

The rearrangement links TRBV2 to TRBJ2-3; 10 bases match TRBD2. Germline CDR1 and CDR2: SNHLY and FYNNEI. This CDR3 has 14 amino acids. V lost 8 bases, J lost 0 bases, and 2 bases stayed unmatched. CDR3 DNA sequence: TGTGCCAGCGGACTAGCGGCTAGCACAGATACGCAGTATTTT. This codes for CASGLAASTDTQYF.

V usage is TRBV4-2 and J usage is TRBJ1-2, with D perhaps TRBD1 (5 bases). V was cut by 1 base and J by 3 bases, with 15 bases left in between. CDR1 is LGHNA, CDR2 YNFKEQ, per germline. This CDR3 has 16 amino acids. The CDR3 here is CASSQALPDRHYGYTF. The CDR3 DNA reads TGTGCCAGCAGCCAAGCCCTTCCCGACAGACACTATGGCTACACCTTC.

The chain has TRBV5-4 and TRBJ2-1, with TRBD1 matching 8 bases. This CDR3 has 15 amino acids. The V and J ends lost 5 bases and 1 base, in that order; junction bases with no gene match: 5. Germline CDR1 and CDR2: SGHNT and YYREEE (reference sequence). Here the CDR3 reads CASSWTGRSYNEQFF. CDR3 coding DNA: TGTGCCAGCAGTTGGACAGGGCGGTCCTACAATGAGCAGTTCTTC.

This clone was picked up many times. The genes are TRBV7-2 and TRBJ2-3, with D hard to call. Germline V gives CDR1 SGHTA, CDR2 FQGNSA. V lost 1 base and J lost 8, with 16 bases in between. The CDR3 length is 15 residues. CDR3 in amino acids: CASSLEVGYPGTQYF. The CDR3 nucleotides read TGTGCCAGCAGCTTAGAGGTCGGCTACCCAGGTACGCAGTATTTT.

This chain connects TRBV18 to TRBJ2-7; 10 bases fit TRBD2. CDR1 is KGHSH and CDR2 is LQKENI in the germline V gene. Germline trimming cut 2 bases from V and 6 bases from J; bases unmatched to any gene: 4. This CDR3 has 14 amino acids. CDR3 nucleotides: TGTGCCAGCTCACCAGTGACTAGCGGGCTCGAGCAGTACTTC. Protein product: CASSPVTSGLEQYF.

This clone is categorized as large. The chain combines TRBV4-1 with TRBJ2-7, with D possibly matching TRBD1 (6 bases). In germline, CDR1 is MGHRA, CDR2 YSYEKL. With 4 bases removed from V and 5 bases from J, the gap between germline ends came to 18 bases. The CDR3 length is 15 residues. Written as DNA, the CDR3 is TGCGCCAGCAGCCGAGAACAGGGCATTGAAGACGAGCAGTACTTC. As protein: CASSREQGIEDEQYF.

V is TRBV30 and J is TRBJ1-1; perhaps TRBD1 as D (5 bases). This CDR3 contains 16 residues. Germline CDR1 GTSNPN, CDR2 SVGIG (reference sequence). With 3 bases removed from V and 4 bases from J, the gap between germline ends came to 21 bases. CDR3 region: CAWSPPKANGGTEAFF. CDR3 DNA sequence: TGTGCCTGGAGCCCACCCAAGGCCAATGGGGGCACTGAAGCTTTCTTT.

The gene calls are TRBV14 and TRBJ1-2; D gene uncertain. This CDR3 spans 14 amino acids. Deletions cut 1 base from V and 3 bases from J, with 9 bases between. Per the germline V gene, CDR1 is SGHDN and CDR2 is FVKESK. The CDR3, as DNA: TGTGCCAGCAGCCAAGTGGGCAGCTACTATGGCTACACCTTC. It encodes CASSQVGSYYGYTF.

J is TRBJ2-3 and V is TRBV5-4; D ambiguous. Germline V CDR1 and CDR2: SGHNT, YYREEE (reference sequence). V was pared by 3 bases and J by 4 bases, with 6 bases between. This CDR3 region has 12 residues. CDR3 residues: CASSYVADTQYF. Here the CDR3 DNA reads TGTGCCAGCAGCTACGTAGCAGATACGCAGTATTTT.

The gene calls are TRBV18 and TRBJ2-5; D is possibly TRBD2 (6 bases). V gave up 2 bases and J gave up 3 bases, with 10 bases separating them. This CDR3 region has 14 residues. Germline values: CDR1 KGHSH, CDR2 LQKENI. The CDR3 region is CASSPSTREETQYF. The CDR3 nucleotides read TGTGCCAGCTCACCATCGACTAGAGAAGAGACCCAGTACTTC.

CDR3 sequence reads: CASSQRITGELFF. The DNA of the CDR3 is TGTGCCAGCAGCCAAAGGATTACTGGGGAGCTGTTTTTT. The gene calls are TRBV14 and TRBJ2-2; D is uncertain. The CDR3 is 13 amino acids. Germline assignment: CDR1 SGHDN and CDR2 FVKESK. Trimming took off 2 bases at V and 8 bases at J, with 9 bases between the two ends.

V is TRBV5-1 and J is TRBJ2-1; no definite D call. In germline, CDR1 is SGHRS, CDR2 YFSETQ. CDR3 size: 11 residues. V was pared by 0 bases and J by 8 bases, with 3 bases between. The CDR3 region is CASSLGYEQFF. CDR3 coding DNA: TGCGCCAGCAGCTTGGGGTATGAGCAGTTCTTC.

The rearrangement joins TRBV7-2 to TRBJ1-2; 10 bases line up with TRBD1. The CDR3 runs to 14 residues. Losses at the gene ends were 5 bases for V and 7 bases for J; bases not matched to a gene: 7. Germline V lookup: CDR1 SGHTA, CDR2 FQGNSA. The CDR3 loop is CASSPRQGAFGYTF. In DNA form, the CDR3 reads TGTGCCAGCAGCCCACGACAGGGGGCGTTTGGCTACACCTTC. Based on the CDR3 plus reference TRBV7-2 and TRBJ1-2, the full variable domain is GAGVSQSPSNKVTEKGKDVELRCDPISGHTALYWYRQSLGQGLEFLIYFQGNSAPDKSGLPSDRFSAERTGGSVSTLTIQRTQQEDSAVYLCASSPRQGAFGYTFGSGTRLTVV.

This clone was seen more than once but under ten times. The chain couples TRBV27 to TRBJ1-5; D ambiguous. Trimming took 8 bases from V and 5 from J, leaving 7 bases between them. Germline V CDR1 and CDR2: MNHEY, SMNVEV (reference sequence). The CDR3 has 11 amino acids. For the CDR3, the DNA is TGTGCCAGCGGATTTGATCAGCCCCAGCATTTT. Protein: CASGFDQPQHF.

The chain joins TRBV7-2 to TRBJ1-2; the match to TRBD1 covers 11 bases. Germline trimming cut 4 bases from V and 4 bases from J; bases unmatched to any gene: 5. The CDR3 sequence is 15 residues long. Per the germline V gene, CDR1 is SGHTA and CDR2 is FQGNSA. CDR3 nucleotides: TGTGCCAGCAGCTCCGGGACAGGGGGTTCCTATGGCTACACCTTC. Protein: CASSSGTGGSYGYTF.

V and J are TRBV6-6 and TRBJ1-6, with 7 bases lining up with TRBD1. In germline, CDR1 is MNHNY, CDR2 SVGAGI (reference sequence). J was trimmed by 9 bases and V by 2 bases; bases with no gene match: 7. There are 15 residues in the CDR3. The CDR3 sequence: CASSYEGARGSPLHF. DNA of the CDR3: TGTGCCAGCAGTTACGAGGGGGCGCGTGGTTCACCCCTCCACTTT.

This clone has just a few counts. J is TRBJ2-1 and V is TRBV5-6; D is perhaps TRBD1 (5 bases). The V end lost 4 bases, the J end lost 9 bases, and 14 bases lay between the germline ends. The germline V gene encodes CDR1 SGHDT and CDR2 YYEEEE. The CDR3 has 13 residues. CDR3 residues: CASSPSTTGEQFF. For the CDR3, the DNA is TGTGCCAGCAGCCCTTCAACAACAGGTGAGCAGTTCTTC. The whole variable domain, remainder taken from reference TRBV5-6 and TRBJ2-1, is DAGVTQSPTHLIKTRGQQVTLRCSPKSGHDTVSWYQQALGQGPQFIFQYYEEEERQRGNFPDRFSGHQFPNYSSELNVNALLLGDSALYLCASSPSTTGEQFFGPGTRLTVL.

V gene TRBV5-3 combines with J gene TRBJ1-2; D not certain. TRBV5-3 has ORF status, its function being uncertain. This CDR3 region has 16 residues. Trimming left V 5 bases short and J 0 bases short, with 17 bases between. The CDR3 DNA reads as TGTGCCAGAAGTCGGAAGAGTGCAACTGCTAACTATGGCTACACCTTC. This encodes CARSRKSATANYGYTF.

DNA of the CDR3: TGTGCCAGCAGTCCCAAGCCTCAGGGGGCGGGTCAGCCCCAGCATTTT. Translation: CASSPKPQGAGQPQHF. This rearrangement joins TRBV27 to TRBJ1-5; 8 positions agree with TRBD1. The CDR3 contains 16 residues. V shed 5 bases and J 6 bases; nucleotides not matched to a gene: 12. The V gene's germline CDR1 is MNHEY and CDR2 SMNVEV (reference sequence).

This clone has just a few counts. The chain has TRBV18 and TRBJ1-1; D is undetermined. Germline CDR1 reads KGHSH; CDR2 reads LQKENI. V was trimmed by 6 bases and J by 8 bases, leaving 13 bases between them. There are 12 residues in the CDR3. The CDR3 loop reads CASSTTREEAFF. The CDR3 DNA reads TGTGCCAGCTCTACCACTCGGGAAGAAGCTTTCTTT. Combining the CDR3 with reference TRBV18 and TRBJ1-1 gives the whole variable domain NAGVMQNPRHLVRRRGQEARLRCSPMKGHSHVYWYRQLPEEGLKFMVYLQKENIIDESGMPKERFSAEFPKEGPSILRIQQVVRGDSAAYFCASSTTREEAFFGQGTRLTVV.

This chain links TRBV6-1 with TRBJ1-2; 9 bases fit TRBD1. The ends lost 1 base at V and 8 bases at J; junction bases unmatched: 5. Germline loops: CDR1 MNHNS, CDR2 SASEGT. The length of the CDR3 is 14 residues. CDR3 protein: CASSEEDRGEGYTF. In nucleotides, the CDR3 is TGTGCCAGCAGTGAAGAAGACAGGGGGGAAGGCTACACCTTC.

CDR3 DNA sequence: TGTGCCAGCAGTTTGGGACAGAACTATGGCTACACCTTC. Translating gives CASSLGQNYGYTF. The rearrangement joins TRBV28 to TRBJ1-2, with TRBD1 matching over 7 bases. There are 13 residues in the CDR3. The J segment lost 2 bases and the V segment lost 3 bases, leaving 0 bases of the junction unmatched. Germline V gives CDR1 MDHEN, CDR2 SYDVKM.

The genes are TRBV5-4 and TRBJ1-2; no reliable D call. Germline V lookup: CDR1 SGHNT, CDR2 YYREEE (reference sequence). V was pared by 4 bases and J by 0 bases, with 10 bases between. CDR3 length: 14 amino acids. The CDR3 DNA sequence: TGTGCCAGCAGCCGGGATGTGACTAACTATGGCTACACCTTC. It specifies CASSRDVTNYGYTF.